The source of this TCR beta chain is a study of graft-versus-host responses after intestinal transplantation. General study findings and limits: The authors found GvH clones in recipient marrow, some appearing first in ileum or blood.

Profiling relied on immunoSEQ multiplex PCR, and the TCRdb table lists in-frame clones only, not all of them. Among 75,000 to 90,000 clones listed, 85% to 90% were seen once. CDR1 and CDR2 from the germline V gene are SGHDN and FVKESK. CDR3 length: 13 residues. V lost 4 bases and J lost 8, with 14 bases in between. Comment on this clone: Its antigen is currently unknown.

Here the sequenced sample was unstimulated CD4+ T cells sorted from spleen or lymph node cells, taken before intestinal transplant. The clonotype was recovered from a human donor who received an intestinal transplant. The chain couples TRBV14 to TRBJ1-2; weak D call: TRBD1 (5 bases). CDR3 amino acids: CASSLGPVEGYTF. CDR3 nucleotide sequence: TGTGCCAGCAGCCTGGGGCCGGTAGAAGGCTACACCTTC.